This entry is about one TCR beta chain. This sample is drawn from a study of OX40 agonist ivuxolimab in advanced cancers. Cycle 7 day 1, cycle 4 day 1, and baseline were the timepoints at which blood was sampled. Germline CDR1 reads SGHTA; CDR2 reads FQGNSA. V gave up 4 bases and J gave up 2 bases, with 11 bases separating them. The CDR3 has 14 residues. TCRdb keeps only in-frame clones here, not all; method: immunoSEQ multiplex PCR. The sample has about 73,000 clones, 75% to 95% seen once. The V gene is TRBV7-2, the J gene TRBJ2-5, with D perhaps TRBD1 (6 bases). This sequence originates from an adult with an advanced solid tumor such as melanoma, head and neck, liver or kidney cancer. The material sequenced was CD4+ or CD8+ T cells sorted from blood, taken in a trial of the OX40 agonist ivuxolimab. CDR3 loop: CASSSWGQQETQYF. In DNA, the CDR3 is TGTGCCAGCAGCTCCTGGGGACAACAAGAGACCCAGTACTTC.